Sequencing of this T cell receptor (beta chain) was carried out in a study of blood T cell repertoires in COVID-19. The wider study: Sites in the United States, Italy and Spain provided acute and convalescent COVID-19 samples. PBMCs, B-cell-depleted T cells, or T cells were the source of the cDNA or gDNA that made up the material.

Under the authors' procedure: Cell counts per sample came from amplifying reference gene primers. Measured with immunoSEQ multiplex PCR; TCRdb has only the in-frame clones, and not every one. Clone size and the V and J calls come from that table; the DNA yielded D and trimming. The sample holds 20,000 to 25,000 clones, around 73% seen once. Germline lookup yields CDR1 MNHNS and CDR2 SASEGT. The CDR3 is made up of 16 amino acids. Trimming left V 3 bases short and J 2 bases short, with 15 bases between. The source is a human donor in a cohort sampled during active or convalescent COVID-19. The chain has TRBV6-1 and TRBJ2-3; a weak D match, TRBD2 (5 bases). Sample: peripheral blood. This chain's CDR3 is CASSDGWSGSTDTQYF. The DNA for the CDR3 is TGTGCCAGCAGTGATGGGTGGAGCGGTTCCACAGATACGCAGTATTTT.